These T cell receptor beta chains were read from a single sample in a study of cytomegalovirus exposure and HLA in healthy donors. Profiling relied on immunoSEQ multiplex PCR, and the TCRdb table lists in-frame clones only, not all of them. The table has about 190,000 clones, roughly 76% seen once; the top ten hold roughly 2.1%. The sample comprised PBMCs. The receptors derive from a woman under 40 in good health and CMV-seropositive. Each CDR3 is given with its conserved first and last residue. Each record gives: V gene, D gene, CDR3 protein. A D gene is named only where the DNA matches it firmly.

v_call: TRBV4-3
d_call: -
cdr3_aa: CASSHNVAPTDTQYF

v_call: TRBV28
d_call: -
cdr3_aa: CASSLGGIETQYF

v_call: TRBV2
d_call: -
cdr3_aa: CASSEGATGELFF

v_call: TRBV5-1
d_call: -
cdr3_aa: CASSLTPGSNQPQHF

v_call: TRBV28
d_call: TRBD1
cdr3_aa: CASSFGTGASYEQYF

v_call: TRBV2
d_call: TRBD1
cdr3_aa: CASKGTANEKLFF

v_call: TRBV2
d_call: TRBD1
cdr3_aa: CASRPDRDYGYTF

v_call: TRBV18
d_call: TRBD1
cdr3_aa: CASSPEGDRGFQPQHF

v_call: TRBV5-1
d_call: TRBD1
cdr3_aa: CASSPRTGEAFF

v_call: TRBV30
d_call: -
cdr3_aa: CAWSAGTKGTEAFF

v_call: TRBV2
d_call: -
cdr3_aa: CASGGSLSGELFF

v_call: TRBV28
d_call: -
cdr3_aa: CASRPRVLFRGEQYF

v_call: TRBV5-4
d_call: TRBD2
cdr3_aa: CASNSGGLAGQETQYF

v_call: TRBV2
d_call: TRBD1
cdr3_aa: CASRDRVGSSSALHF

v_call: TRBV7-6
d_call: -
cdr3_aa: CASSPGTTSGNTIYF

v_call: TRBV5-4
d_call: TRBD2
cdr3_aa: CASSPTGTSGGYTDTQYF

v_call: TRBV7-9
d_call: TRBD2
cdr3_aa: CASSLGRLAGGPSTGELFF

v_call: TRBV6-5
d_call: TRBD1
cdr3_aa: CASSSGQTYEQYF

v_call: TRBV7-2
d_call: -
cdr3_aa: CASSLWGQGLNTEAFF

v_call: TRBV18
d_call: TRBD1
cdr3_aa: CASSARQGYYGYTF

v_call: TRBV2
d_call: -
cdr3_aa: CASSVNSNSNQPQHF

v_call: TRBV11-3
d_call: TRBD2
cdr3_aa: CASSRGLAGNTGELFF

v_call: TRBV7-9
d_call: -
cdr3_aa: CASSSLRGVRNTIYF

v_call: TRBV2
d_call: TRBD1
cdr3_aa: CASRYRGGYTF

v_call: TRBV29-1
d_call: TRBD2
cdr3_aa: CSALAGGETQYF

v_call: TRBV29-1
d_call: TRBD2
cdr3_aa: CSVRTSGSSRTDTQYF

v_call: TRBV6-1
d_call: TRBD2
cdr3_aa: CASTKREVHEQYF

v_call: TRBV6-1
d_call: TRBD1
cdr3_aa: CASRPGQTSPEQYF

v_call: TRBV2
d_call: TRBD1
cdr3_aa: CASRQGAGELFF

v_call: TRBV7-3
d_call: -
cdr3_aa: CASSREAYTEAFF

v_call: TRBV29-1
d_call: -
cdr3_aa: CSVTGGEYNEQFF

v_call: TRBV7-2
d_call: -
cdr3_aa: CASSFRQSYEQYF

v_call: TRBV19
d_call: TRBD1
cdr3_aa: CASSRKGTGLLNTEAFF

v_call: TRBV10-1
d_call: TRBD1
cdr3_aa: CARGWTGFHEQYF

v_call: TRBV5-1
d_call: -
cdr3_aa: CASNKAVLNNEQFF

v_call: TRBV9
d_call: -
cdr3_aa: CASSVAGTRDQPQHF

v_call: TRBV10-1
d_call: TRBD1
cdr3_aa: CASSERGQVLSNQPQHF

v_call: TRBV19
d_call: TRBD1
cdr3_aa: CASSITVTGGAYEQYF

v_call: TRBV4-3
d_call: -
cdr3_aa: CASSLESGGGTEAFF

v_call: TRBV4-1
d_call: -
cdr3_aa: CASSQRSLPGVAKNIQYF

v_call: TRBV28
d_call: -
cdr3_aa: CASNPTDTKWETQYF

v_call: TRBV4-1
d_call: -
cdr3_aa: CASSQDVGGGRAEQFF

v_call: TRBV28
d_call: -
cdr3_aa: CASRGRGNTEAFF

v_call: TRBV18
d_call: -
cdr3_aa: CASSYGTSANYGYTF

v_call: TRBV19
d_call: TRBD1
cdr3_aa: CASSDRRGPLPYEQYF

v_call: TRBV7-2
d_call: TRBD1
cdr3_aa: CASRPYPGGLSGNTIYF

v_call: TRBV29-1
d_call: TRBD1
cdr3_aa: CSARQGIETQYF

v_call: TRBV2
d_call: TRBD1
cdr3_aa: CASRPRDRGNYGYTF